The rows below give T cell receptor beta chains drawn from one sample of a study of blood T cell repertoires in COVID-19. The repertoire was sequenced with immunoSEQ multiplex PCR; TCRdb's copy has only in-frame clones and lacks some. The sample lists some 290,000 clones; approximately 91% were seen once. Sequencing input: PBMCs or T cells enriched from blood (not recorded which). The receptors here all came from a woman between 25 and 40 years old who had been exposed to COVID-19. CDR3s include the opening cysteine and the closing phenylalanine or tryptophan. Each record gives: clone size, D gene, J gene, CDR3 length, V gene, CDR3 protein, CDR3 DNA. The D gene is left open where the match is weak. Size is omitted from some rows. Given values are once, few, many or a class for expanded clones.

few,.,TRBJ1-1,14,TRBV5-1,CASSSGVRATEAFF,TGCGCCAGCAGCTCGGGGGTACGCGCCACTGAAGCTTTCTTT
.,TRBD2,TRBJ2-7,15,TRBV11-2,CASSRPGTSIGEQYF,TGTGCCAGCAGCAGGCCCGGGACTAGTATAGGCGAGCAGTACTTC
.,TRBD1,TRBJ1-1,15,TRBV28,CASSLLLGQRTQAFF,TGTGCCAGCAGTCTTCTCCTGGGACAGAGAACGCAAGCTTTCTTT
.,TRBD1,TRBJ1-6,16,TRBV7-2,CASSPVSQGLGSPLHF,TGTGCCAGCAGCCCCGTTTCACAGGGGCTTGGTTCACCCCTCCACTTT
.,TRBD1,TRBJ1-5,20,TRBV7-6,CASSLDRFGQGGYSNQPQHF,TGTGCCAGCAGCTTAGATCGTTTTGGACAGGGGGGATATAGCAATCAGCCCCAGCATTTT
few,.,TRBJ1-2,17,TRBV6-6,CASSQREIAVINYGYTF,TGTGCCAGCAGTCAGCGGGAGATTGCCGTTATTAACTATGGCTACACCTTC
.,TRBD2,TRBJ2-3,15,TRBV10-3,CAISEKVAGGDTQYF,TGTGCCATCAGTGAAAAAGTGGCGGGGGGCGATACGCAGTATTTT
.,TRBD1,TRBJ1-6,15,TRBV30,CACKIDTGGNSPLHF,TGTGCCTGCAAGATAGACACAGGGGGCAATTCACCCCTCCACTTT
.,TRBD1,TRBJ2-3,16,TRBV11-3,CASSFPDRGMADTQYF,TGTGCCAGCAGCTTCCCTGACAGGGGTATGGCAGATACGCAGTATTTT
.,TRBD1,TRBJ2-1,14,TRBV24-1,CATSDRGYHNEQFF,TGTGCCACCAGTGACAGGGGGTACCACAATGAGCAGTTCTTC
.,.,TRBJ2-5,13,TRBV11-2,CASSPEVGETQYF,TGTGCCAGCAGCCCGGAGGTGGGTGAGACCCAGTACTTC
.,.,TRBJ1-2,14,TRBV7-3,CASSPLPGDGGYTF,TGTGCCAGCAGCCCGCTACCGGGGGATGGCGGCTACACCTTC
.,.,TRBJ1-4,14,TRBV5-1,CASSIRGANEKLFF,TGCGCCAGCAGCATCAGGGGAGCTAATGAAAAACTGTTTTTT
few,.,TRBJ1-1,13,TRBV12-3/TRBV12-4,CASMLWGSTEAFF,TGTGCCAGCATGCTGTGGGGCTCCACTGAAGCTTTCTTT
.,TRBD1,TRBJ1-2,18,TRBV7-8,CASSIRFNTGATNYGYTF,TGTGCCAGCAGCATCCGATTCAATACAGGGGCTACTAACTATGGCTACACCTTC
.,TRBD1,TRBJ1-1,16,TRBV6-5,CASSYSLGTGGYGAFF,TGTGCCAGCAGTTACAGTTTAGGGACAGGGGGTTATGGAGCTTTCTTT
.,.,TRBJ2-3,15,TRBV11-1,CASSGWGGGGDTQYF,TGTGCCAGCAGCGGTTGGGGGGGCGGAGGGGATACGCAGTATTTT
.,.,TRBJ2-7,14,TRBV19,CASRGRKSSYEQYF,TGTGCCAGTAGAGGGAGAAAAAGCTCCTACGAGCAGTACTTC
.,TRBD1,TRBJ2-7,14,TRBV4-1,CASSLPGQVYEQYF,TGCGCCAGCAGCCTGCCCGGACAGGTATACGAGCAGTACTTC
.,TRBD1,TRBJ1-4,15,TRBV5-6,CASSFLDRHNEKLFF,TGTGCCAGCAGCTTCTTGGACAGGCATAATGAAAAACTGTTTTTT
.,TRBD1,TRBJ1-5,16,TRBV24-1,CATSDPTGGSNQPQHF,TGTGCCACCAGTGACCCGACAGGGGGAAGCAATCAGCCCCAGCATTTT
.,.,TRBJ1-1,15,TRBV6-5,CASRPNHWLNTEAFF,TGTGCCAGCAGGCCCAACCACTGGTTAAACACTGAAGCTTTCTTT
.,TRBD1,TRBJ1-3,15,TRBV5-6,CASSLTGGTGNTIYF,TGTGCCAGCAGCTTAACAGGGGGCACTGGAAACACCATATATTTT
.,TRBD1,TRBJ1-6,15,TRBV3-1/TRBV3-2,CASSPFGQGESPLHF,TGTGCCAGCAGCCCTTTCGGACAGGGAGAATCACCCCTCCACTTT
.,TRBD1,TRBJ2-7,13,TRBV12-3/TRBV12-4,CASRRDRYEEQYF,TGTGCCAGCAGGAGGGACAGGTATGAAGAGCAGTACTTC
.,.,TRBJ1-1,13,TRBV5-4,CASSSNSNTEAFF,TGTGCCAGCAGCTCCAACAGTAACACTGAAGCTTTCTTT
.,TRBD1,TRBJ1-1,14,TRBV25-1,CASSSDRGYTEAFF,TGTGCCAGCAGTTCAGACAGGGGATACACTGAAGCTTTCTTT
.,.,TRBJ1-1,15,TRBV6-5,CASSYFLRGNTEAFF,TGTGCCAGCAGTTACTTTTTACGGGGGAACACTGAAGCTTTCTTT
.,.,TRBJ1-4,15,TRBV9,CASSVAQGWDEKLFF,TGTGCCAGCAGCGTAGCTCAGGGTTGGGATGAAAAACTGTTTTTT
.,TRBD1,TRBJ2-5,22,TRBV14,CASSQEPRGRPSKVRGKETQYF,TGTGCCAGCAGCCAAGAACCGAGGGGGCGCCCGTCGAAGGTGCGAGGAAAAGAGACCCAGTACTTC
once,.,TRBJ1-4,14,TRBV6-2/TRBV6-3,CASSRVLTNEKLFF,TGTGCCAGCAGTCGGGTCCTTACTAATGAAAAACTGTTTTTT